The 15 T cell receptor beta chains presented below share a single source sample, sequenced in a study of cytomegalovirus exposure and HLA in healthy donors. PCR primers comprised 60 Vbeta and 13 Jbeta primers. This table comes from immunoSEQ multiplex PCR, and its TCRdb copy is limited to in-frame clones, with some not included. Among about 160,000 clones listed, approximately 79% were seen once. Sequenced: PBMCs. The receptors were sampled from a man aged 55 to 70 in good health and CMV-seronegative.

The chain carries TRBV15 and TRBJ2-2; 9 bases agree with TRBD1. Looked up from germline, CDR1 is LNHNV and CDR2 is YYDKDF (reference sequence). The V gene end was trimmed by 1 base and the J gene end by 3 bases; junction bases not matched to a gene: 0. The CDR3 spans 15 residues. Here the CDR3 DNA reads TGTGCCACCAGCAGAGGGACAGGGGACACCGGGGAGCTGTTTTTT. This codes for CATSRGTGDTGELFF.

CDR3 protein: CASSLVAGGPATQYF. DNA of the CDR3: TGTGCCAGCAGCTTGGTAGCGGGAGGGCCGGCGACCCAGTACTTC. The rearrangement joins TRBV7-2 to TRBJ2-5; 11 bases map to TRBD2. V shed 3 bases and J 7 bases; nucleotides not matched to a gene: 7. Germline values: CDR1 SGHTA, CDR2 FQGNSA. This CDR3 spans 15 amino acids.

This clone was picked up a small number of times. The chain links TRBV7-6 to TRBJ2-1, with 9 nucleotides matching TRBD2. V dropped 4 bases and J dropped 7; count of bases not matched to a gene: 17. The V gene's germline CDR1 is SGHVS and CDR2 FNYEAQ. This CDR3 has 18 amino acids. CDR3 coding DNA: TGTGCCAGCAGCTCGAAAGGCCCCCTAGCGGGACCCCTAAATGAGCAGTTCTTC. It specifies CASSSKGPLAGPLNEQFF. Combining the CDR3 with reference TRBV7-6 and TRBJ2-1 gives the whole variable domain GAGVSQSPRYKVTKRGQDVALRCDPISGHVSLYWYRQALGQGPEFLTYFNYEAQQDKSGLPNDRFSAERPEGSISTLTIQRTEQRDSAMYRCASSSKGPLAGPLNEQFFGPGTRLTVL.

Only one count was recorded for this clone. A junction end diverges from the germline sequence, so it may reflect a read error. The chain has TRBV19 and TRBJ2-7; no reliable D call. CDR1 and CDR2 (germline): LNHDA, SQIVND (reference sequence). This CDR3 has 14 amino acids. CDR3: CASSILSLSDEQYF. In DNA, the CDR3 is TGTGCCAGTAGTATACTGTCCCTCTCCGACGAGCAGTACTTC.

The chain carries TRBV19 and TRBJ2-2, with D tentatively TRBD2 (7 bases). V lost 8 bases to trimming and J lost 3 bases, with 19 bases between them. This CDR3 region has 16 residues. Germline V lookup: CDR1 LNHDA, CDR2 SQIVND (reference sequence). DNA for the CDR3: TGTGCCAGTCCCAACCTCAGGGGAGGGGACACCGGGGAGCTGTTTTTT. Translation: CASPNLRGGDTGELFF.

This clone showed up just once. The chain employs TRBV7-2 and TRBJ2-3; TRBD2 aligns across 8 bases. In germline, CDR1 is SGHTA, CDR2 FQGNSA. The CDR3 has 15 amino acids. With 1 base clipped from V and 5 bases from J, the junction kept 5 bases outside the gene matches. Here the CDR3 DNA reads TGTGCCAGCAGCTTAGTCGGGGGGGTAGTAGATACGCAGTATTTT. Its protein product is CASSLVGGVVDTQYF.

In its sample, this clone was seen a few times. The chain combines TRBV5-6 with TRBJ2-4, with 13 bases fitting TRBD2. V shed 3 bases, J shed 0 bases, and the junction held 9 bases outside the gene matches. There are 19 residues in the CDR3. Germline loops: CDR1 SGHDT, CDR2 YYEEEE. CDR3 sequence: CASSSRLAGGTLAKNIQYF. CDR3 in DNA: TGTGCCAGCAGCTCCCGACTAGCGGGGGGCACCCTAGCCAAAAACATTCAGTACTTC.

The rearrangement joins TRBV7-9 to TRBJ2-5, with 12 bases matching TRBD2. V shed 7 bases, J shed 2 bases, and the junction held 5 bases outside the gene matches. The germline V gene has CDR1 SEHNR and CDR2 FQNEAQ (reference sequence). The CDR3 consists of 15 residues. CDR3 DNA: TGTGCCAGCATCCCGACTAGCGGGGGACAAGAGACCCAGTACTTC. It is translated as CASIPTSGGQETQYF.

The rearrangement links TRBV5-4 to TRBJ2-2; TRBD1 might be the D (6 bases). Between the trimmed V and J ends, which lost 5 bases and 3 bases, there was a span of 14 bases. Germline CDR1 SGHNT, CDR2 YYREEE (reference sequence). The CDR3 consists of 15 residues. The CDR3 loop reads CASRLGTRDTGELFF. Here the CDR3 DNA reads TGTGCCAGCAGACTCGGGACACGGGACACCGGGGAGCTGTTTTTT.

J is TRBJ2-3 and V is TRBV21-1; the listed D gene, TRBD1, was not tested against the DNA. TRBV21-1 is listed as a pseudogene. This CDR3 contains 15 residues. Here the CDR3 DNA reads TGTGCCAGCGCCTTGGATTTGGGCCCCCCAGATACGCAGTATTTT. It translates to CASALDLGPPDTQYF.

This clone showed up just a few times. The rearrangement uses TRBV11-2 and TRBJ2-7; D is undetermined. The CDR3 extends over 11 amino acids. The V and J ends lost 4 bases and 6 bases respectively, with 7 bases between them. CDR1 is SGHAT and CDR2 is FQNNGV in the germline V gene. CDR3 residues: CASSSRGEQYF. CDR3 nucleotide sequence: TGTGCCAGCAGCTCGAGAGGCGAGCAGTACTTC.

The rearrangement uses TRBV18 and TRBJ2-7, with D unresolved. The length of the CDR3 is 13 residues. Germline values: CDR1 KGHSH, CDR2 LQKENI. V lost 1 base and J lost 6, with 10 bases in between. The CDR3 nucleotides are TGTGCCAGCTCACCACGTAGAGACTCCGAGCAGTACTTC. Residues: CASSPRRDSEQYF.

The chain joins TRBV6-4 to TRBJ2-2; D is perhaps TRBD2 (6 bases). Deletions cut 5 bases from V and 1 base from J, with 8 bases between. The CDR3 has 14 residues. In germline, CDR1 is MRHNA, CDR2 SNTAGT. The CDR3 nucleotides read TGTGCCAGCAGTTTAGCGGAGAACACCGGGGAGCTGTTTTTT. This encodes CASSLAENTGELFF.

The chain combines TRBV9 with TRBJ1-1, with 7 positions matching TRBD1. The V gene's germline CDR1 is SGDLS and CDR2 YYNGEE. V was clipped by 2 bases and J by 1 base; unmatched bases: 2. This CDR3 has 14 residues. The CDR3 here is CASSVDRANTEAFF. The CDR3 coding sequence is TGTGCCAGCAGCGTTGACAGGGCGAACACTGAAGCTTTCTTT.

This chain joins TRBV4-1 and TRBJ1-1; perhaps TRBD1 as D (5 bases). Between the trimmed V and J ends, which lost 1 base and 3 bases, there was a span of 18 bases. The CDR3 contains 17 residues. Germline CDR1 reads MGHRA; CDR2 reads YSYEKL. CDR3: CASSQGPREVKDTEAFF. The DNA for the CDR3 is TGCGCCAGCAGCCAAGGTCCCAGGGAGGTTAAGGACACTGAAGCTTTCTTT.